Listed below are T cell receptor beta chains from one sample, sequenced in a study of T cell repertoires in cytomegalovirus infection. TCRdb reprocessed the reads via MiXCR and lists one record per CDR3 protein. In the table there are fewer than 550,000 distinct CDR3 sequences, 16% of which are singletons. Sequenced sample: CD8+ T cells from PBMCs. The receptor source for this set is a human donor in good health (CMV status not recorded). Some clones in this sample may be carry-over from other donors' samples. Both conserved end residues are part of each CDR3. A D gene is named only where the DNA matches it firmly. Where a row states a size, it is once, few, many or the class of an expanded clone; other rows omit it.

clone size: many
J gene: TRBJ1-6
V gene: TRBV6-6
D gene: .
CDR3 length: 16
CDR3 protein: CASTERGVRYNSPLHF
CDR3 DNA: TGTGCCAGCACCGAAAGAGGGGTTCGCTATAATTCACCCCTCCACTTT

clone size: .
J gene: TRBJ2-7
V gene: TRBV3-1
D gene: .
CDR3 length: 14
CDR3 protein: CASSQDNLPYEQYF
CDR3 DNA: TGTGCCAGCAGCCAAGATAACCTCCCCTACGAGCAGTACTTC

clone size: .
J gene: TRBJ2-7
V gene: TRBV6-1
D gene: TRBD1
CDR3 length: 15
CDR3 protein: CASSEVGRDRDEQYF
CDR3 DNA: TGTGCCAGCAGTGAAGTAGGACGGGACAGGGACGAGCAGTACTTC

clone size: many
J gene: TRBJ2-7
V gene: TRBV6-6
D gene: .
CDR3 length: 9
CDR3 protein: CASSYPAIF
CDR3 DNA: TGTGCCAGCAGTTACCCCGCGATCTTC

clone size: .
J gene: TRBJ2-7
V gene: TRBV13
D gene: .
CDR3 length: 16
CDR3 protein: CASSPRGDSTEGEQYF
CDR3 DNA: TGTGCCAGCAGCCCCAGGGGGGACTCCACAGAGGGCGAGCAGTACTTC

clone size: .
J gene: TRBJ1-2
V gene: TRBV27
D gene: .
CDR3 length: 14
CDR3 protein: CASRYPGDGYGYTF
CDR3 DNA: TGTGCCAGCAGATACCCGGGGGACGGCTATGGCTACACCTTC

clone size: .
J gene: TRBJ2-7
V gene: TRBV28
D gene: TRBD1
CDR3 length: 14
CDR3 protein: CASRTSTGFYEQYF
CDR3 DNA: TGTGCCAGCAGAACTTCGACAGGGTTCTACGAGCAGTACTTC

clone size: many
J gene: TRBJ2-1
V gene: TRBV27
D gene: .
CDR3 length: 13
CDR3 protein: CASKWGGRNEQFF
CDR3 DNA: TGTGCCAGCAAGTGGGGGGGCAGGAATGAGCAGTTCTTC

clone size: .
J gene: TRBJ2-4
V gene: TRBV9
D gene: TRBD2
CDR3 length: 16
CDR3 protein: CASSVASGGAKNIQYF
CDR3 DNA: TGTGCCAGCAGCGTAGCCAGCGGGGGGGCCAAAAACATTCAGTACTTC

clone size: many
J gene: TRBJ2-3
V gene: TRBV7-2
D gene: TRBD2
CDR3 length: 15
CDR3 protein: CASSPLAGGWDTQYF
CDR3 DNA: TGTGCCAGCAGCCCGCTAGCGGGAGGCTGGGATACGCAGTATTTT